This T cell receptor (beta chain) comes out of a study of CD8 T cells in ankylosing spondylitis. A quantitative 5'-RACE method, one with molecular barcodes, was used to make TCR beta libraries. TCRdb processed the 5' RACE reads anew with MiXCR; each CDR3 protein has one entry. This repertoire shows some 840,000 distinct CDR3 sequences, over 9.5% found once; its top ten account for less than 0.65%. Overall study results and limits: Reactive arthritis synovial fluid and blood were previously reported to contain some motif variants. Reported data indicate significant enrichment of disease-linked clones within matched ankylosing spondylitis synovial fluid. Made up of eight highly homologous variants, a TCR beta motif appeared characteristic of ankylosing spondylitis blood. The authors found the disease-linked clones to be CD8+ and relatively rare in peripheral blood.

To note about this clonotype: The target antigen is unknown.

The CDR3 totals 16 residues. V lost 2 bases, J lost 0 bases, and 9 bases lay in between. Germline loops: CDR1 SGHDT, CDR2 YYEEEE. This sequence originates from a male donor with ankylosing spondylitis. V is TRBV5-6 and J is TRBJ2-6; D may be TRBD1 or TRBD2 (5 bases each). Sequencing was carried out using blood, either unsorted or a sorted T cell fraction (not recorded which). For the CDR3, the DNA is TGTGCCAGCAGCTTAGGGACGTTCTCTGGGGCCAACGTCCTGACTTTC. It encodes CASSLGTFSGANVLTF. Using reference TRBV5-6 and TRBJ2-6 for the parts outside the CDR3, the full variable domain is DAGVTQSPTHLIKTRGQQVTLRCSPKSGHDTVSWYQQALGQGPQFIFQYYEEEERQRGNFPDRFSGHQFPNYSSELNVNALLLGDSALYLCASSLGTFSGANVLTFGAGSRLTVL.